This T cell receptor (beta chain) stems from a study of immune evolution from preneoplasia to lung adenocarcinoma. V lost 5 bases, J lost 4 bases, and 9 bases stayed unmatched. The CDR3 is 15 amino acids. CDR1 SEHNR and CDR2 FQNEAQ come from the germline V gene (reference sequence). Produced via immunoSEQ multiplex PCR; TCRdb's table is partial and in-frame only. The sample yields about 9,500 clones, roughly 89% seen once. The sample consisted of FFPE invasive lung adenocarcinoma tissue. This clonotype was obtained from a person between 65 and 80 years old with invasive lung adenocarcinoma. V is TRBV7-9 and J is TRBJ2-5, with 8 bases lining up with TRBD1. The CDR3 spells CASSLAGGSRETQYF. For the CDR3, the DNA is TGTGCCAGCAGCCTGGCAGGGGGCAGCCGAGAGACCCAGTACTTC.